A selection of T cell receptor beta chains follows, all from one sample in a study of regulatory dendritic cells for organ transplantation. Profiling relied on immunoSEQ multiplex PCR, and the TCRdb table lists in-frame clones only, not all of them. The profile shows about 30,000 clones, 82% of them singletons. The source material was naive CD4+ T cells from blood. The source of these receptors is a human donor in good health. Each CDR3 is given with its conserved first and last residue. Fields, in order: clone size, J gene, V gene, D gene, CDR3 protein, CDR3 DNA. A D gene is named only where the DNA matches it firmly. Expanded clones are given a class, and other clones once, few, many or no size at all.

NA TRBJ1-1 TRBV11-3 TRBD1 CASSARTGGGTEAFF TGTGCCAGCAGCGCAAGGACAGGAGGAGGAACTGAAGCTTTCTTT
NA TRBJ1-6 TRBV10-2 NA CASSESGTYNSPLHF TGCGCCAGCAGTGAAAGTGGCACCTATAATTCACCCCTCCACTTT
NA TRBJ2-2 TRBV5-8 TRBD1 CASSLGQGNTGELFF TGTGCCAGCAGCTTAGGACAGGGAAACACCGGGGAGCTGTTTTTT
few TRBJ2-5 TRBV4-3 TRBD1 CASSQATGVEETQYF TGCGCCAGCAGCCAAGCGACAGGGGTGGAGGAGACCCAGTACTTC
NA TRBJ2-3 TRBV2 TRBD2 CASSYTPGLAGFTDTQYF TGTGCCAGCAGTTACACCCCGGGACTAGCGGGGTTTACAGATACGCAGTATTTT
NA TRBJ2-7 TRBV6-6 TRBD2 CASSGRTSGEYEQYF TGTGCCAGCAGTGGACGAACTAGCGGGGAATACGAGCAGTACTTC
NA TRBJ1-1 TRBV5-1 TRBD1 CASSALPGTEDEAFF TGCGCCAGCAGCGCCTTACCCGGGACAGAAGACGAAGCTTTCTTT
NA TRBJ2-5 TRBV5-5 TRBD2 CASSREGLAALYQETQYF TGTGCCAGCAGCCGTGAGGGACTAGCGGCCTTGTACCAAGAGACCCAGTACTTC
NA TRBJ1-4 TRBV2 NA CASSYYEKLFF TGTGCCAGCAGCTACTATGAAAAACTGTTTTTT
NA TRBJ1-3 TRBV11-2 NA CASSLQGGAGNTIYF TGTGCCAGCAGCCTCCAGGGCGGGGCTGGAAACACCATATATTTT
NA TRBJ2-2 TRBV28 NA CASTAGSPGELFF TGTGCCAGCACCGCAGGGTCCCCCGGGGAGCTGTTTTTT
NA TRBJ2-7 TRBV5-5 NA CASSKEGQGRYEQYF TGTGCCAGCAGCAAGGAGGGTCAGGGCAGGTACGAGCAGTACTTC
NA TRBJ2-2 TRBV6-5 NA CASSYQLTGTGELFF TGTGCCAGCAGTTACCAGCTAACGGGGACCGGGGAGCTGTTTTTT
NA TRBJ2-3 TRBV9 NA CASSVEGGRDSDTQYF TGTGCCAGCAGCGTAGAAGGCGGCAGGGATTCGGATACGCAGTATTTT
NA TRBJ2-3 TRBV5-1 TRBD1 CASSEDRGPTDTQYF TGCGCCAGCAGCGAAGACAGGGGCCCCACAGATACGCAGTATTTT
NA TRBJ2-7 TRBV19 TRBD1 CASSLSRDRGNYEQYF TGTGCCAGTAGTCTATCCCGGGACAGGGGTAACTACGAGCAGTACTTC
NA TRBJ1-6 TRBV21-1 NA CASSKGRDRLNDNSPLHF TGTGCCAGCAGCAAAGGACGTGACAGGCTCAATGATAATTCACCCCTCCACTTT
once TRBJ1-4 TRBV5-1 TRBD1 CASSIGQGREKLFF TGCGCCAGCAGCATCGGACAGGGTCGGGAAAAACTGTTTTTT
NA TRBJ2-2 TRBV11-2 NA CASSLDQGRAVF TGTGCCAGCAGCTTAGATCAGGGCAGGGCGGTTTTT
once TRBJ1-1 TRBV18 TRBD1 CASSPRTGTEAFF TGTGCCAGCTCACCCAGGACAGGTACTGAAGCTTTCTTT
few TRBJ2-7 TRBV19 NA CASSIGQGMGHEQYF TGTGCCAGTAGTATAGGGCAGGGGATGGGCCACGAGCAGTACTTC
NA TRBJ2-6 TRBV5-4 NA CASSLDGGANVLTF TGTGCCAGCAGCTTGGACGGTGGGGCCAACGTCCTGACTTTC
NA TRBJ1-4 TRBV5-1 NA CASPGQGGEKLFF TGCGCCAGCCCAGGGCAGGGCGGTGAAAAACTGTTTTTT
NA TRBJ2-1 TRBV27 TRBD2 CASSFYPLAGSYNEQFF TGTGCCAGCAGTTTTTATCCCCTAGCGGGGTCCTACAATGAGCAGTTCTTC
NA TRBJ2-4 TRBV21-1 NA CASSKLGQGALLEKNIQYF TGTGCCAGCAGCAAACTGGGACAGGGGGCTTTATTGGAAAAAAACATTCAGTACTTC
NA TRBJ1-2 TRBV9 NA CASSVDENYGYTF TGTGCCAGCAGCGTAGATGAGAACTATGGCTACACCTTC
NA TRBJ2-7 TRBV5-1 NA CASSVTGGPYEQYF TGCGCCAGCAGCGTAACAGGTGGCCCCTACGAGCAGTACTTC
NA TRBJ1-4 TRBV7-2 TRBD1 CASSLSRTGGFGKLFF TGTGCCAGCAGCTTATCGAGGACAGGGGGCTTTGGAAAACTGTTTTTT
NA TRBJ2-3 TRBV7-7 TRBD1 CASSAGTGGPDTQYF TGTGCCAGCAGCGCCGGGACAGGGGGCCCAGATACGCAGTATTTT
NA TRBJ1-1 TRBV27 NA CASSLLTGRPEAFF TGTGCCAGCAGTTTATTGACAGGCCGCCCTGAAGCTTTCTTT
NA TRBJ1-1 TRBV6-4 NA CASSESPGHNTEAFF TGTGCCAGCAGTGAGTCCCCAGGGCATAACACTGAAGCTTTCTTT
NA TRBJ2-5 TRBV19 TRBD1 CASSIGSGQGGETQYF TGTGCCAGTAGTATAGGTTCGGGACAGGGAGGAGAGACCCAGTACTTC
NA TRBJ2-5 TRBV18 NA CASSPSELEETQYF TGTGCCAGCTCACCATCGGAGTTGGAAGAGACCCAGTACTTC
NA TRBJ1-2 TRBV19 NA CASSKNDPAGGYTF TGTGCCAGTAGCAAAAACGACCCCGCGGGGGGCTACACCTTC
once TRBJ2-2 TRBV29-1 NA CSSTENTGELFF TGCAGCTCGACAGAGAACACCGGGGAGCTGTTTTTT
NA TRBJ1-5 TRBV29-1 TRBD1 CSVEGGQGAQHF TGCAGCGTTGAGGGGGGACAGGGTGCCCAGCATTTT
NA TRBJ2-7 TRBV9 TRBD2 CASSVGLAGGSPYEQYF TGTGCCAGCAGCGTAGGCCTAGCGGGGGGCTCCCCCTACGAGCAGTACTTC
NA TRBJ2-3 TRBV19 TRBD1 CASSLDRGRDTQYF TGTGCCAGTAGTTTGGACAGGGGGCGAGATACGCAGTATTTT
NA TRBJ1-1 TRBV9 TRBD1 CASSVGQAGTEAFF TGTGCCAGCAGCGTTGGACAGGCAGGTACTGAAGCTTTCTTT
NA TRBJ2-1 TRBV9 NA CASSVVGGWTNEQFF TGTGCCAGCAGCGTAGTCGGAGGGTGGACGAATGAGCAGTTCTTC
NA TRBJ1-4 TRBV19 TRBD1 CASSSGTVNEKLFF TGTGCCAGTAGTTCCGGGACAGTTAATGAAAAACTGTTTTTT
NA TRBJ2-1 TRBV5-1 TRBD1 CASSTGQGAYNEQFF TGCGCCAGCAGCACTGGACAGGGCGCCTACAATGAGCAGTTCTTC
NA TRBJ1-3 TRBV6-5 NA CASSRHETGNTIYF TGTGCCAGCAGCCGCCACGAGACTGGAAACACCATATATTTT
NA TRBJ2-2 TRBV19 TRBD1 CASSTRQGRTGELFF TGTGCCAGTAGTACCCGACAGGGGAGGACCGGGGAGCTGTTTTTT
NA TRBJ2-3 TRBV7-2 NA CASSTRASSTDTQYF TGTGCCAGCAGCACCAGGGCCTCTAGCACAGATACGCAGTATTTT